These 26 T cell receptor beta chains were all obtained from the same sample, sequenced in a study of T cell repertoires in cytomegalovirus infection. Each CDR3 protein gets one entry after TCRdb re-called the reads with MiXCR. The sample has about 440,000 distinct CDR3 sequences; approximately 33% are singletons. Sequenced material: PBMCs. Receptors were obtained from a human donor in good health (CMV status not recorded). Some clones in this sample may be carry-over from other donors' samples.

Only a few counts were recorded for this clonotype. This rearrangement joins TRBV7-2 to TRBJ2-3, with D hard to call. V was cut by 1 base and J by 3 bases, with 8 bases left in between. Per the germline V gene, CDR1 is SGHTA and CDR2 is FQGNSA. This CDR3 has 14 amino acids. CDR3 residues: CASSLVSQTDTQYF. The CDR3, as DNA: TGTGCCAGCAGCTTAGTGTCTCAAACAGATACGCAGTATTTT.

The rearrangement joins TRBV28 to TRBJ1-1; D ambiguous. This CDR3 contains 16 residues. Germline assignment: CDR1 MDHEN and CDR2 SYDVKM. V was trimmed by 5 bases and J by 2 bases, leaving 18 bases between them. CDR3 DNA: TGTGCCAGCAGTCCCCCCAAAAGGACGATCAACACTGAAGCTTTCTTT. Protein: CASSPPKRTINTEAFF.

The chain carries TRBV7-9 and TRBJ2-5, with D possibly being TRBD2 (6 bases). CDR1 is SEHNR and CDR2 is FQNEAQ in the germline V gene (reference sequence). V was trimmed by 3 bases and J by 1 base, leaving 9 bases between them. This CDR3 spans 14 amino acids. Written as DNA, the CDR3 is TGTGCCAGCAGCTTCGGGAGTATCCAAGAGACCCAGTACTTC. This codes for CASSFGSIQETQYF.

The chain links TRBV6-2 or TRBV6-3 to TRBJ1-1; TRBD1 aligns across 7 bases. V lost 0 bases, J lost 11 bases, and 6 bases stayed unmatched. The V gene's germline CDR1 is MNHEY and CDR2 SVGEGT. The CDR3 consists of 13 residues. CDR3 bases: TGTGCCAGCAGTTACTCTACAGGGGCCCAGGCTTTCTTT. Translated: CASSYSTGAQAFF.

The CDR3: CASSRDRSGANVLTF. In DNA, the CDR3 is TGTGCCAGCAGCCGAGACAGGTCTGGGGCCAACGTCCTGACTTTC. This rearrangement joins TRBV5-4 to TRBJ2-6; weak D call: TRBD1 (6 bases). The CDR3 contains 15 residues. Trimming took off 4 bases at V and 1 base at J, with 9 bases between the two ends. The germline V gene encodes CDR1 SGHNT and CDR2 YYREEE (reference sequence).

V and J are TRBV4-1 and TRBJ2-5, with D unclear. Germline CDR1 MGHRA, CDR2 YSYEKL. With 3 bases removed from V and 5 bases from J, the gap between germline ends came to 13 bases. The CDR3 runs to 14 residues. In DNA form, the CDR3 reads TGCGCCAGCAGCCATCAAGACACGTTGGAGACCCAGTACTTC. It codes for CASSHQDTLETQYF.

About this clonotype itself: A read error is possible here, since a much larger clone lies one base away. This sequence joins TRBV7-8 and TRBJ2-2; no definite D call. This CDR3 has 15 residues. Germline V CDR1 and CDR2: SGHVS, FQNEAQ. Here the CDR3 DNA reads TGTGACAGCAGCCCGATTACAGCGAACACCGGGGAGCTGTTTTTT. This codes for CDSSPITANTGELFF. Variable domain in full (rest from reference TRBV7-8 and TRBJ2-2): GAGVSQSPRYKVAKRGQDVALRCDPISGHVSLFWYQQALGQGPEFLTYFQNEAQLDKSGLPSDRFFAERPEGSVSTLKIQRTQQEDSAVYLCDSSPITANTGELFFGEGSRLTVL.

This chain joins TRBV5-4 and TRBJ2-7; possible D gene TRBD2, 5 bases. Per the germline V gene, CDR1 is SGHNT and CDR2 is YYREEE (reference sequence). The CDR3 consists of 14 residues. Trimming took 4 bases from V and 3 from J, leaving 14 bases between them. DNA for the CDR3: TGTGCCAGCAGCCCAGGCCCGGGGATCTACGAGCAGTACTTC. Translated: CASSPGPGIYEQYF.

V and J are TRBV4-3 and TRBJ2-1; D perhaps matches TRBD2 (6 bases). The CDR3 length is 15 residues. The V gene's germline CDR1 is LGHNA and CDR2 YSLEER. With 1 base removed from V and 8 bases from J, the gap between germline ends came to 15 bases. The CDR3 sequence is CASSQVGTSLDEQFF. CDR3 DNA: TGCGCCAGCAGCCAAGTGGGGACTTCCCTGGATGAGCAGTTCTTC.

This chain uses TRBV20-1 with TRBJ1-1, with D unclear. This CDR3 comprises 11 residues. Per the germline V gene, CDR1 is DFQATT and CDR2 is SNEGSKA (reference sequence). V lost 3 bases and J 3 bases, leaving 5 bases between the germline ends. CDR3 nucleotides: TGCAGTGCTAGCTGGGACACTGAAGCTTTCTTT. This translates into CSASWDTEAFF.

The chain combines TRBV7-3 with TRBJ2-5; D is perhaps TRBD2 (5 bases). The CDR3 runs to 15 residues. With 4 bases removed from V and 5 bases from J, the gap between germline ends came to 17 bases. In germline, CDR1 is SGHTA, CDR2 FQGTGA. CDR3 DNA: TGTGCCAGCAGCTCTCGCGGCACTAGAGAGGAGACCCAGTACTTC. It is translated as CASSSRGTREETQYF.

Regarding this clonotype: At one end the junction does not follow the germline gene, possibly because of a read error. CDR3 nucleotide sequence: TGTGCCAGCAGTTTAAGCTGGGGTCTGTATTTT. Amino acid sequence: CASSLSWGLYF. The chain joins TRBV28 to TRBJ1-1; unclear D gene. From germline, CDR1 is MDHEN and CDR2 SYDVKM. The CDR3 contains 11 residues.

This clonotype was picked up a small number of times. The J gene is TRBJ1-5, the V gene TRBV11-2, with a weak D call TRBD1 (5 bases). The CDR3 is made up of 13 amino acids. Trimming left V 0 bases short and J 5 bases short, with 5 bases between. The germline CDR1 and CDR2 sequences are SGHAT and FQNNGV. The CDR3 DNA reads as TGTGCCAGCAGCTTAGAGACAGATCAGCCCCAGCATTTT. It translates to CASSLETDQPQHF.

The chain employs TRBV30 and TRBJ2-7; TRBD1 might be the D (6 bases). The CDR3 spans 13 residues. Germline assignment: CDR1 GTSNPN and CDR2 SVGIG (reference sequence). The CDR3, as DNA: TGTGCTGTCGTACCAGGGGAAGAGCACGAGCAGTACTTC. It specifies CAVVPGEEHEQYF.

CDR3: CASRPQGPNYGYTF. The CDR3 nucleotides read TGTGCCAGCAGACCACAGGGGCCTAACTATGGCTACACCTTC. The J gene is TRBJ1-2, the V gene TRBV7-9; TRBD1 matches 7 bases. This CDR3 is 14 amino acids long. Germline values: CDR1 SEHNR, CDR2 FQNEAQ (reference sequence). The ends lost 6 bases at V and 0 bases at J; junction bases unmatched: 4.

The chain employs TRBV11-1 and TRBJ2-1; maybe TRBD1 (6 bases). With 5 bases removed from V and 4 bases from J, the gap between germline ends came to 15 bases. Germline V gene lookup returns CDR1 SGHAT and CDR2 FQDESV (reference sequence). This CDR3 region has 15 residues. In DNA form, the CDR3 reads TGTGCCAGCAGCCCAATGTGGGGGCCATACAATGAGCAGTTCTTC. Amino acid sequence: CASSPMWGPYNEQFF.

This chain links TRBV7-2 with TRBJ1-1, with a tentative D call TRBD1 (5 bases). Germline CDR1 SGHTA, CDR2 FQGNSA. This CDR3 spans 14 amino acids. Trimming stripped 5 bases from V and 2 bases from J, with 12 bases between. As DNA, the CDR3 is TGTGCCAGCAGCCCCCGGACAAGAAACACTGAAGCTTTCTTT. Protein: CASSPRTRNTEAFF. The full variable domain, with the rest looked up from reference TRBV7-2 and TRBJ1-1, is GAGVSQSPSNKVTEKGKDVELRCDPISGHTALYWYRQSLGQGLEFLIYFQGNSAPDKSGLPSDRFSAERTGGSVSTLTIQRTQQEDSAVYLCASSPRTRNTEAFFGQGTRLTVV.

The chain couples TRBV4-2 to TRBJ1-3, with 9 nucleotides matching TRBD1. Unmatched junction bases numbered 3, after V lost 5 bases and J lost 4 bases. CDR1 LGHNA and CDR2 YNFKEQ come from the germline V gene. The CDR3 covers 14 residues. The CDR3 reads CASSSTGGGNTIYF. The CDR3 DNA follows: TGTGCCAGCAGCTCGACAGGGGGAGGAAACACCATATATTTT.

J is TRBJ1-4 and V is TRBV12-3 or TRBV12-4, with TRBD1 as a possible D gene (5 bases). The CDR3 is 14 residues long. Trimming took off 2 bases at V and 9 bases at J, with 13 bases between the two ends. The CDR3 here is CASSLSGTTKKLFF. CDR3 coding DNA: TGTGCCAGCAGTTTATCCGGGACCACTAAAAAACTGTTTTTT.

This clonotype was counted ten times or more. The CDR3 here is CASSLVSGSYGELFF. CDR3 nucleotides: TGTGCCAGCAGCTTAGTTTCGGGGTCCTACGGGGAGCTGTTTTTT. This rearrangement joins TRBV7-8 to TRBJ2-2; TRBD2 might be the D (5 bases). Trimming took 1 base from V and 7 from J, leaving 13 bases between them. The length of the CDR3 is 15 residues. Germline values: CDR1 SGHVS, CDR2 FQNEAQ.

The chain joins TRBV29-1 to TRBJ1-3, with a weak D call TRBD1 (5 bases). The CDR3 extends over 14 amino acids. Germline V gene sequence: CDR1 SQVTM, CDR2 ANQGSEA. V was cut by 3 bases and J by 2 bases, with 11 bases left in between. CDR3 protein: CSVELLGAGNTIYF. The CDR3, as DNA: TGCAGCGTTGAGTTGTTAGGGGCTGGAAACACCATATATTTT.

The rearrangement uses TRBV19 and TRBJ1-2; possible D gene TRBD1, 6 bases. The V and J ends lost 7 bases and 4 bases respectively, with 19 bases between them. CDR1 and CDR2 (germline): LNHDA, SQIVND (reference sequence). CDR3 length equals 15 residues. The CDR3 loop reads CASTPQETGSYGYTF. CDR3 DNA sequence: TGTGCCAGTACCCCTCAGGAAACAGGGTCCTATGGCTACACCTTC.

This clonotype was observed a few times. The rearrangement links TRBV19 to TRBJ2-3; no reliable D call. This CDR3 has 16 residues. Trimming shortened V by 5 bases and J by 0 bases, and 15 bases separated the two germline ends. CDR1 and CDR2 from the germline V gene are LNHDA and SQIVND (reference sequence). The CDR3: CASSSKIEISTDTQYF. In DNA form, the CDR3 reads TGTGCCAGTAGTTCGAAAATAGAAATCAGCACAGATACGCAGTATTTT.

With respect to this clonotype: A clone one base away is much larger, so this may be a read error. The chain couples TRBV7-9 to TRBJ1-4; D is possibly TRBD1 (5 bases). The CDR3 runs 18 residues. Germline CDR1 and CDR2: SEHNR and FQNEAQ (reference sequence). The CDR3 reads CASSSLRARDGSREKLLF. CDR3 sequence (DNA): TGTGCCAGCAGCTCCCTACGCGCCCGGGACGGAAGCAGAGAAAAACTGCTTTTT.

The chain uses TRBV29-1 and TRBJ1-1; perhaps TRBD1 as D (6 bases). The germline V gene encodes CDR1 SQVTM and CDR2 ANQGSEA. The CDR3 spans 13 residues. V shed 3 bases and J shed 5 bases, with 13 bases lying between them. As DNA, the CDR3 is TGCAGCGTTGAGGGAGGGGGTGGAACTGAAGCTTTCTTT. Translation: CSVEGGGGTEAFF.

Concerning this clonotype itself: A much larger clonotype is one base distant, so this may be a read error. The chain couples TRBV7-8 to TRBJ1-1; D is ambiguous. This CDR3 has 15 amino acids. The germline gives CDR1 SGHVS, CDR2 FQNEAQ. Here the CDR3 DNA reads TGTGACAGCAGCCCGCCGTCGGGCTGGAACACTGAAGCTTTCTTT. It codes for CDSSPPSGWNTEAFF.